This entry lists 30 T cell receptor beta chains sequenced from one sample in a study of blood T cell repertoires in COVID-19. Generated by immunoSEQ multiplex PCR, the TCRdb table keeps only in-frame clones and is missing some. The table lists more than 150,000 clones, roughly four fifths of them singletons. The sample taken for sequencing was peripheral blood. Receptors originate from a woman in her forties with acute or convalescent COVID-19.

The rearrangement joins TRBV5-1 to TRBJ2-3; 8 bases match TRBD2. Unmatched junction bases numbered 8, after V lost 2 bases and J lost 6 bases. The CDR3 is 15 residues long. Germline values: CDR1 SGHRS, CDR2 YFSETQ. DNA for the CDR3: TGCGCCAGCAGCTTTCTCGGGGGGGCCTGGGATACGCAGTATTTT. Translating it yields CASSFLGGAWDTQYF.

V gene TRBV13 combines with J gene TRBJ2-5; D is perhaps TRBD1 (6 bases). CDR1 and CDR2 (germline): PRHDT, FYEKMQ (reference sequence). The V end lost 5 bases, the J end lost 5 bases, and 15 bases lay between the germline ends. The CDR3 has 14 residues. The CDR3: CASSPHRVGETQYF. As DNA, the CDR3 is TGTGCCAGCAGCCCTCACAGGGTGGGGGAGACCCAGTACTTC. Full variable domain (remainder filled in from reference TRBV13 and TRBJ2-5): AAGVIQSPRHLIKEKRETATLKCYPIPRHDTVYWYQQGPGQDPQFLISFYEKMQSDKGSIPDRFSAQQFSDYHSELNMSSLELGDSALYFCASSPHRVGETQYFGPGTRLLVL.

The chain combines TRBV28 with TRBJ1-1; D is possibly TRBD1 (5 bases). The V gene's germline CDR1 is MDHEN and CDR2 SYDVKM. This CDR3 region has 11 residues. V lost 3 bases and J lost 9, with 8 bases in between. The CDR3 DNA reads TGTGCCAGCAGTTTTAAGGGGAAAGCTTTCTTT. As protein: CASSFKGKAFF.

The rearrangement joins TRBV10-2 to TRBJ2-1, with D uncertain. This CDR3 region has 11 residues. Trimming took 4 bases from V and 6 from J, leaving 4 bases between them. Looked up from germline, CDR1 is WSHSY and CDR2 is SAAADI. CDR3 nucleotides: TGCGCCAGCAGTGGCGCCAATGAGCAGTTCTTC. The encoded protein is CASSGANEQFF.

This clone is a singleton in its sample. This sequence may be a read error, since a much larger clone differs from it by one base. The sample contains more than one DNA sequence encoding this CDR3. V gene TRBV19 combines with J gene TRBJ1-4; 7 bases agree with TRBD1. V was pared by 5 bases and J by 0 bases, with 3 bases of the junction left unmatched. The CDR3 has 15 amino acids. Germline V gives CDR1 LNHDA, CDR2 SQIVND (reference sequence). CDR3 nucleotides: TGTGCCAGTAGTCCCGGGACAGCAACTAATGAAAAACTGTTTTTT. Translated: CASSPGTATNEKLFF.

This chain links TRBV27 with TRBJ2-7; TRBD1 agrees at 10 bases. V shed 2 bases and J 7 bases; nucleotides not matched to a gene: 17. Germline V CDR1 and CDR2: MNHEY, SMNVEV (reference sequence). The CDR3 consists of 18 residues. CDR3 amino acids: CASSLIGTGALGVGEQYF. CDR3 coding DNA: TGTGCCAGCAGTTTAATCGGGACAGGGGCCTTAGGGGTAGGTGAGCAGTACTTC.

In its sample, this clone was seen a few times. The chain carries TRBV30 and TRBJ2-3, with TRBD2 as a possible D gene (6 bases). The germline gives CDR1 GTSNPN, CDR2 SVGIG (reference sequence). The CDR3 covers 11 residues. V was shortened by 4 bases and J by 8 bases, with 10 bases between the two germline ends. This CDR3 is CAWIQGGTQYF. CDR3 nucleotide sequence: TGTGCCTGGATCCAGGGAGGTACGCAGTATTTT.

V gene TRBV5-1 combines with J gene TRBJ2-3; TRBD2 matches at 8 bases. J lost 4 bases, V lost 4 bases, and 17 bases had no gene match. The CDR3 extends over 18 amino acids. Germline CDR1 SGHRS, CDR2 YFSETQ. CDR3 nucleotides: TGCGCCAGCAGCCCCGGAAGGAGCGGGAGTGTTCGAGCAGATACGCAGTATTTT. Its protein product is CASSPGRSGSVRADTQYF.

This rearrangement joins TRBV28 to TRBJ2-7; TRBD1 matches 7 bases. The CDR3 is made up of 13 amino acids. The trim removed 8 bases at V and 3 bases at J, leaving 7 bases unmatched. The V gene's germline CDR1 is MDHEN and CDR2 SYDVKM. The CDR3 region has the DNA TGTGCCAGCCAAACGACAGGGTTCTACGAGCAGTACTTC. It codes for CASQTTGFYEQYF.

The chain recombines TRBV12-3 or TRBV12-4 with TRBJ1-5; D might be TRBD1 (5 bases). There are 13 residues in the CDR3. Trimming shortened V by 6 bases and J by 3 bases, and 9 bases separated the two germline ends. The CDR3 DNA is TGTGCCAGCAGAAGACAGCCCAATCAGCCCCAGCATTTT. It specifies CASRRQPNQPQHF.

This sequence joins TRBV6-1 and TRBJ1-5; a weak D match, TRBD1 (6 bases). CDR1 is MNHNS, CDR2 SASEGT, per germline. V was shortened by 1 base and J by 7 bases, with 14 bases between the two germline ends. CDR3 length equals 15 residues. The CDR3 here is CASSEVGGARQPQHF. In DNA, the CDR3 is TGTGCCAGCAGTGAAGTAGGGGGGGCGCGGCAGCCCCAGCATTTT.

The chain recombines TRBV27 with TRBJ2-3; D remains unclear. With 5 bases removed from V and 4 bases from J, the gap between germline ends came to 13 bases. The CDR3 spans 14 residues. Germline lookup yields CDR1 MNHEY and CDR2 SMNVEV (reference sequence). CDR3 protein: CASSPPQVADTQYF. CDR3 nucleotide sequence: TGTGCCAGCAGTCCCCCCCAGGTTGCAGATACGCAGTATTTT.

This chain connects TRBV21-1 to TRBJ2-7; the D segment call TRBD2 is taken from the table without a DNA check. TRBV21-1 is a pseudogene. This CDR3 contains 15 residues. The CDR3 is CASSKEARSEGEQYF. In nucleotides, the CDR3 is TGTGCCAGCAGCAAAGAGGCCAGGAGCGAGGGCGAGCAGTACTTC.

CDR3 loop: CASSMRTSGATDTQYF. The CDR3 DNA reads as TGTGCCAGCAGCATGAGGACTAGCGGGGCCACAGATACGCAGTATTTT. The V gene is TRBV9, the J gene TRBJ2-3, with 12 bases identical to TRBD2. Germline CDR1 reads SGDLS; CDR2 reads YYNGEE. The V segment lost 4 bases and the J segment 2 bases; nucleotides outside the gene matches: 5. This CDR3 region has 16 residues.

V and J are TRBV19 and TRBJ2-5, with 11 bases that match TRBD1. The V segment lost 9 bases and the J segment 6 bases; nucleotides outside the gene matches: 3. This CDR3 is built from 12 residues. The germline V gene encodes CDR1 LNHDA and CDR2 SQIVND (reference sequence). The CDR3 DNA reads as TGTGCCAGCGGGACAGGGGGTCAGACCCAGTACTTC. This codes for CASGTGGQTQYF.

The chain recombines TRBV14 with TRBJ2-1, with D possibly matching TRBD2 (6 bases). CDR1 and CDR2 from the germline V gene are SGHDN and FVKESK. Trimming took 0 bases from V and 16 from J, leaving 16 bases between them. CDR3 length: 13 residues. In DNA, the CDR3 is TGTGCCAGCAGCCAAGATGTCGAGACTAGGTTTTTCTTC. Encoded protein: CASSQDVETRFFF.

The chain couples TRBV5-6 to TRBJ2-7; 7 bases agree with TRBD1. CDR1 and CDR2 (germline): SGHDT, YYEEEE. V lost 3 bases and J lost 2; bases outside the gene matches: 5. The CDR3 length is 14 residues. CDR3 loop: CASSSETGPYEQYF. The CDR3 DNA reads as TGTGCCAGCAGCTCGGAGACAGGGCCCTACGAGCAGTACTTC.

This chain links TRBV2 with TRBJ1-1; D might be TRBD1 (5 bases). This CDR3 has 14 amino acids. Trimming took off 5 bases at V and 3 bases at J, with 13 bases between the two ends. From germline, CDR1 is SNHLY and CDR2 FYNNEI. This CDR3 reads CASSREGVDTEAFF. In nucleotides, the CDR3 is TGTGCCAGCAGTCGAGAAGGGGTGGACACTGAAGCTTTCTTT.

This chain joins TRBV5-8 and TRBJ1-5, with D perhaps TRBD1 (5 bases). The germline V gene has CDR1 SGHTS and CDR2 YDEGEE. There are 18 residues in the CDR3. Trimming left V 3 bases short and J 1 base short, with 20 bases between. The CDR3 reads CASSSGRKGGWSNQPQHF. In nucleotides, the CDR3 is TGTGCCAGCAGCTCGGGACGCAAGGGAGGGTGGAGCAATCAGCCCCAGCATTTT.

The chain employs TRBV7-9 and TRBJ1-1; 8 nucleotides line up with TRBD1. V shed 7 bases, J shed 10 bases, and the junction held 11 bases outside the gene matches. This CDR3 has 13 amino acids. Germline values: CDR1 SEHNR, CDR2 FQNEAQ (reference sequence). CDR3 nucleotides: TGTGCCAGCAACTCAGGACAGGGTCGGCGAGCTTTCTTT. The encoded protein is CASNSGQGRRAFF.

This clone was recorded a few times. In DNA form, the CDR3 reads TGTGCCAGCAGTTCCCCAGGGGTAACCGGGGAGCTGTTTTTT. Translating it yields CASSSPGVTGELFF. The V and J genes are TRBV28 and TRBJ2-2, with a weak D call TRBD1 (6 bases). The ends were cut back, 4 bases at V and 5 bases at J, with 11 bases in the middle. CDR1 is MDHEN and CDR2 is SYDVKM in the germline V gene. This CDR3 contains 14 residues.

This sequence joins TRBV11-2 and TRBJ2-1, with 7 bases matching TRBD2. Trimming removed 3 bases from V and 6 bases from J; junction bases left unmatched: 14. CDR3 size: 17 residues. The germline V gene encodes CDR1 SGHAT and CDR2 FQNNGV. The DNA for the CDR3 is TGTGCCAGCAGCTTGGGTTTCTGGGGCTCGGGGGGCAATGAGCAGTTCTTC. Translating gives CASSLGFWGSGGNEQFF.

The chain links TRBV30 to TRBJ1-3, with 9 nucleotides matching TRBD1. CDR1 is GTSNPN, CDR2 SVGIG, per germline (reference sequence). Unmatched junction bases numbered 7, after V lost 3 bases and J lost 4 bases. This CDR3 is 15 amino acids long. CDR3 sequence (DNA): TGTGCCTGGAGATCACAGGGGGCGCAAGGAAACACCATATATTTT. It yields the protein CAWRSQGAQGNTIYF.

This clone was counted between two and nine times. The chain couples TRBV18 to TRBJ2-2; D remains unclear. The CDR3 loop spans 18 amino acids. Germline V gene sequence: CDR1 KGHSH, CDR2 LQKENI. The V gene lost 2 bases and the J gene lost 0 bases, with 16 bases spanning the gap. In nucleotides, the CDR3 is TGTGCCAGCTCACCAGTCACTCTTGGCCGGGCGAACACCGGGGAGCTGTTTTTT. This sequence encodes CASSPVTLGRANTGELFF.

The chain joins TRBV19 to TRBJ2-7; 7 bases map to TRBD2. V dropped 5 bases and J dropped 1; count of bases not matched to a gene: 8. This CDR3 has 15 residues. CDR1 LNHDA and CDR2 SQIVND come from the germline V gene (reference sequence). The chain's CDR3 is CASSSGTTISYEQYF. The DNA for the CDR3 is TGTGCCAGTAGTTCCGGGACTACCATATCCTACGAGCAGTACTTC.

The rearrangement joins TRBV10-1 to TRBJ1-1; D is unresolved. Germline V gene lookup returns CDR1 WNHNN and CDR2 SYGVQD (reference sequence). V was trimmed by 2 bases and J by 1 base, leaving 5 bases between them. This CDR3 has 13 amino acids. CDR3 coding DNA: TGCGCCAGCAGTGAGGAGGGGAACACTGAAGCTTTCTTT. It codes for CASSEEGNTEAFF.

The J gene is TRBJ2-7, the V gene TRBV11-2; the match to TRBD1 covers 7 bases. V lost 1 base and J lost 2; bases outside the gene matches: 5. The germline CDR1 and CDR2 sequences are SGHAT and FQNNGV. CDR3 length: 15 residues. CDR3 loop: CASSLAAGGTYEQYF. The CDR3 DNA reads as TGTGCCAGCAGCTTAGCGGCAGGGGGAACCTACGAGCAGTACTTC.

In DNA, the CDR3 is TGTGCCTCTAAGAGGACATACGGCCCCTACGAGCAGTACTTC. As protein: CASKRTYGPYEQYF. V is TRBV19 and J is TRBJ2-7; possible D gene TRBD1, 5 bases. V lost 11 bases to trimming and J lost 2 bases, with 19 bases between them. The V gene's germline CDR1 is LNHDA and CDR2 SQIVND (reference sequence). CDR3 length equals 14 residues.

The chain links TRBV5-1 to TRBJ1-2; 8 bases align to TRBD1. The CDR3 runs 14 residues. The germline V gene encodes CDR1 SGHRS and CDR2 YFSETQ. J was trimmed by 6 bases and V by 0 bases; bases with no gene match: 4. CDR3 sequence (DNA): TGCGCCAGCAGCTTGGCCGTGACAGGGGATGGCTACACCTTC. Its translation: CASSLAVTGDGYTF.

The J gene is TRBJ1-6, the V gene TRBV13; 11 nucleotides align to TRBD1. The V and J ends lost 4 bases and 9 bases, in that order; junction bases with no gene match: 14. There are 18 residues in the CDR3. Germline loops: CDR1 PRHDT, CDR2 FYEKMQ (reference sequence). This CDR3 reads CASSSLPGTGGSGSPLHF. As DNA, the CDR3 is TGTGCCAGCAGCTCACTACCGGGGACAGGGGGAAGCGGTTCACCCCTCCACTTT.